Below are 21 T cell receptor beta chains sequenced from a single sample in a study of blood T cell repertoires in COVID-19. Clones were sequenced by immunoSEQ multiplex PCR, and TCRdb holds only the in-frame ones, with some missing. The repertoire consists of 250,000 to 300,000 clones, with about four fifths occurring once and the leading ten covering 5%. Sequenced input: PBMCs or T cells enriched from blood (not recorded which). The receptors come from a man in his forties who had been exposed to COVID-19.

The CDR3 sequence is CASKIAGEQYF. CDR3 nucleotides: TGTGCCAGTAAGATCGCAGGGGAGCAGTACTTC. The gene calls are TRBV19 and TRBJ2-7; maybe TRBD1 (5 bases). The CDR3 runs 11 residues. V dropped 7 bases and J dropped 7 bases, with 11 bases sitting between them. Germline V gene lookup returns CDR1 LNHDA and CDR2 SQIVND (reference sequence).

This clone showed up just once. The chain employs TRBV10-1 and TRBJ2-3; weak D call: TRBD2 (5 bases). V was clipped by 3 bases and J by 2 bases, with 12 bases between them. Germline V gives CDR1 WNHNN, CDR2 SYGVQD (reference sequence). The CDR3 covers 15 residues. CDR3 sequence: CASSDEGSFTDTQYF. The CDR3 nucleotides are TGCGCCAGCAGTGACGAGGGTTCCTTCACAGATACGCAGTATTTT.

The chain joins TRBV4-1 to TRBJ1-5; tentatively, D is TRBD1 (5 bases). The CDR3 length is 15 residues. Germline-derived CDR1 and CDR2 are MGHRA and YSYEKL. V was shortened by 1 base and J by 5 bases, with 12 bases between the two germline ends. Here the CDR3 DNA reads TGCGCCAGCAGCCAAGGGCCAGGGAGGGATCAGCCCCAGCATTTT. Translating it yields CASSQGPGRDQPQHF.

The chain combines TRBV7-3 with TRBJ1-3, with D maybe TRBD1 (5 bases). Trimming stripped 3 bases from V and 8 bases from J, with 11 bases between. The CDR3 spans 13 residues. Germline values: CDR1 SGHTA, CDR2 FQGTGA. CDR3 amino acids: CASSFRRGDTIYF. The CDR3 DNA sequence: TGTGCCAGCAGCTTTCGCCGGGGGGACACCATATATTTT.

The CDR3: CAAGESQGRETEAFF. The CDR3 bases are TGTGCCGCAGGCGAATCTCAGGGCAGGGAAACTGAAGCTTTCTTT. The chain links TRBV27 to TRBJ1-1, with a possible D match to TRBD1 (5 bases). The CDR3 contains 15 residues. The V gene's germline CDR1 is MNHEY and CDR2 SMNVEV (reference sequence). V lost 11 bases to trimming and J lost 5 bases, with 24 bases between them.

The V and J genes are TRBV18 and TRBJ2-7; TRBD2 aligns across 13 bases. Trimming took 6 bases from V and 7 from J; bases not matched to a gene: 18. CDR3 size: 18 residues. Germline V gene sequence: CDR1 KGHSH, CDR2 LQKENI. The CDR3 sequence is CASSLRSRTSGSRFEQYF. CDR3 in DNA: TGTGCCAGCTCCCTACGAAGCCGGACTAGCGGGAGCCGGTTTGAGCAGTACTTC.

CDR3 bases: TGTGCCACCAGTGAACAGGGCGCAGATACGCAGTATTTT. As protein: CATSEQGADTQYF. The rearrangement uses TRBV24-1 and TRBJ2-3; the D gene is possibly TRBD1 (6 bases). V lost 4 bases and J 4 bases, leaving 8 bases between the germline ends. The CDR3 runs 13 residues. The V gene's germline CDR1 is KGHDR and CDR2 SFDVKD.

This sequence joins TRBV18 and TRBJ1-1; 11 positions agree with TRBD1. The CDR3 covers 15 residues. The germline V gene encodes CDR1 KGHSH and CDR2 LQKENI. V trimming: 2 bases; J trimming: 5 bases; junction bases outside the gene matches: 4. The CDR3 protein is CASSPRGTGGTEAFF. The CDR3 nucleotides are TGTGCCAGCTCACCAAGGGGGACAGGGGGTACTGAAGCTTTCTTT. The whole variable domain, filled in from reference TRBV18 and TRBJ1-1, reads NAGVMQNPRHLVRRRGQEARLRCSPMKGHSHVYWYRQLPEEGLKFMVYLQKENIIDESGMPKERFSAEFPKEGPSILRIQQVVRGDSAAYFCASSPRGTGGTEAFFGQGTRLTVV.

This sequence joins TRBV7-9 and TRBJ2-7; D might be TRBD2 (5 bases). Trimming took 5 bases from V and 0 from J, leaving 17 bases between them. Germline assignment: CDR1 SEHNR and CDR2 FQNEAQ (reference sequence). There are 16 residues in the CDR3. The CDR3 is CASSLRAEKSSYEQYF. In DNA, the CDR3 is TGTGCCAGCAGCCTTAGAGCGGAAAAAAGCTCCTACGAGCAGTACTTC.

By share, this clone ranks as medium-sized. This chain connects TRBV4-1 to TRBJ1-1, with D perhaps matching TRBD1 (5 bases). Germline assignment: CDR1 MGHRA and CDR2 YSYEKL. The CDR3 length is 15 residues. Between the trimmed V and J ends, which lost 4 bases and 0 bases, there was a span of 12 bases. The CDR3 spells CASSREKQVNTEAFF. CDR3 nucleotide sequence: TGCGCCAGCAGCCGAGAAAAACAGGTGAACACTGAAGCTTTCTTT.

The J gene is TRBJ1-1, the V gene TRBV3-1 (or the pseudogene TRBV3-2), with D uncertain. This CDR3 contains 14 residues. Trimming stripped 3 bases from V and 6 bases from J, with 14 bases between. Germline V gives CDR1 LGHDT, CDR2 YNNKEL (reference sequence). The CDR3 region has the DNA TGTGCCAGCAGCCACATGACCCTGAGGGCTGAAGCTTTCTTT. Its protein product is CASSHMTLRAEAFF.

The rearrangement uses TRBV2 and TRBJ1-5, with TRBD1 as a possible D gene (6 bases). CDR1 and CDR2 (germline): SNHLY, FYNNEI. V was shortened by 2 bases and J by 5 bases, with 13 bases between the two germline ends. The CDR3 consists of 15 residues. The chain's CDR3 is CASSEFGGRYQPQHF. CDR3 coding DNA: TGTGCCAGCAGTGAATTTGGGGGCCGGTATCAGCCCCAGCATTTT.

The sample holds one count of this clone. The V call is TRBV7-9, the J call TRBJ2-7, with 8 bases identical to TRBD2. The V gene end was trimmed by 5 bases and the J gene end by 4 bases; junction bases not matched to a gene: 13. There are 16 residues in the CDR3. Germline CDR1 and CDR2: SEHNR and FQNEAQ (reference sequence). CDR3 bases: TGTGCCAGCAGCCCCACCGGACCGGGACTAGAGTACGAGCAGTACTTC. Translation gives CASSPTGPGLEYEQYF.

The rearrangement links TRBV18 to TRBJ1-2; D call uncertain. Germline V CDR1 and CDR2: KGHSH, LQKENI. This CDR3 spans 12 amino acids. Trimming stripped 3 bases from V and 7 bases from J, with 9 bases between. The CDR3 DNA is TGTGCCAGCTCACCCCGCGAGGGTGGCTACACCTTC. Translation gives CASSPREGGYTF.

The V gene is TRBV19, the J gene TRBJ2-7; D not resolved. CDR1 and CDR2 (germline): LNHDA, SQIVND (reference sequence). The CDR3 is 11 residues long. Trimming cost V 4 bases and J 4 bases, with 5 bases left between them. The CDR3 loop is CASSTNYEQYF. CDR3 in DNA: TGTGCCAGTAGTACAAATTACGAGCAGTACTTC.

The V call is TRBV19, the J call TRBJ2-2; D is possibly TRBD2 (6 bases). Germline values: CDR1 LNHDA, CDR2 SQIVND (reference sequence). Trimming left V 6 bases short and J 0 bases short, with 17 bases between. The CDR3 loop spans 17 amino acids. This CDR3 is CASSDGGTKTNTGELFF. The CDR3 DNA reads as TGTGCCAGTAGCGACGGGGGAACCAAAACGAACACCGGGGAGCTGTTTTTT.

CDR3 protein: CAISSIPGQSNQPQHF. The CDR3 DNA follows: TGTGCCATCAGTTCTATCCCGGGACAGAGCAATCAGCCCCAGCATTTT. This chain joins TRBV10-3 and TRBJ1-5, with 7 bases that match TRBD1. Trimming cost V 5 bases and J 1 base; bases outside gene matches: 8. The CDR3 is made up of 16 amino acids. Per germline, CDR1 ENHRY and CDR2 SYGVKD.

The chain couples TRBV28 to TRBJ1-1; no clear D. The germline V gene has CDR1 MDHEN and CDR2 SYDVKM. V was pared by 1 base and J by 4 bases, with 13 bases between. This CDR3 is built from 15 residues. CDR3 loop: CASSLSAAGGTEAFF. CDR3 sequence (DNA): TGTGCCAGCAGTTTATCTGCAGCCGGAGGCACTGAAGCTTTCTTT.

The J gene is TRBJ2-1, the V gene TRBV5-1; 10 nucleotides agree with TRBD2. The CDR3 has 15 amino acids. The V gene end was trimmed by 4 bases and the J gene end by 6 bases; junction bases not matched to a gene: 7. Germline V gives CDR1 SGHRS, CDR2 YFSETQ. CDR3 in amino acids: CASSAGLAVPNEQFF. The CDR3 nucleotides are TGCGCCAGCAGCGCCGGACTAGCGGTTCCCAATGAGCAGTTCTTC.

A single count supports this clone. In DNA form, the CDR3 reads TGTGCCAGCAGTACAGGTTATAGCACAGATACGCAGTATTTT. Amino acid sequence: CASSTGYSTDTQYF. The chain employs TRBV6-4 and TRBJ2-3, with a weak D call TRBD1 (5 bases). The V and J ends lost 5 bases and 0 bases respectively, with 9 bases between them. This CDR3 spans 14 amino acids. CDR1 and CDR2 from the germline V gene are MRHNA and SNTAGT.

This clone was seen only a few times. V usage is TRBV10-2 and J usage is TRBJ2-5; 12 bases fit TRBD2. The J segment lost 5 bases and the V segment lost 6 bases, leaving 4 bases of the junction unmatched. The length of the CDR3 is 14 residues. Germline V lookup: CDR1 WSHSY, CDR2 SAAADI. The CDR3 coding sequence is TGCGCCAGCAGCCTCCTAGCGGGAGGGGAGACCCAGTACTTC. This sequence encodes CASSLLAGGETQYF.